Below are 25 T cell receptor beta chains sequenced from a single sample in a study of cytomegalovirus exposure and HLA in healthy donors. The study ran its PCR with 60 Vbeta and 13 Jbeta primers. TCRdb's copy holds only in-frame clones and misses some; the assay was immunoSEQ multiplex PCR. The top ten hold under 15% of the sample, which has under 200,000 clones, 81% seen once. Material: PBMCs. Receptors originate from a woman aged 45 to 65 in good health and CMV-seronegative.

CDR3 sequence: CASSGFGPGYTF. DNA of the CDR3: TGTGCCAGCAGTGGGTTTGGGCCCGGCTACACCTTC. The chain is built from TRBV28 and TRBJ1-2; no clear D gene. CDR3 length equals 12 residues. Trimming removed 5 bases at V and 8 bases at J, with 12 bases between. CDR1 is MDHEN and CDR2 is SYDVKM in the germline V gene.

The chain employs TRBV5-4 and TRBJ2-7; TRBD1 is a possible D gene (6 bases). With 4 bases removed from V and 7 bases from J, the gap between germline ends came to 15 bases. The CDR3 is 13 amino acids. Germline CDR1 is SGHNT and CDR2 is YYREEE (reference sequence). CDR3 sequence (DNA): TGTGCCAGCAGCCGAGGGGACAAATGGGAGCAGTACTTC. It encodes CASSRGDKWEQYF.

This sequence joins TRBV5-1 and TRBJ2-5, with D unresolved. The CDR3 spans 14 residues. With 1 base removed from V and 1 base from J, the gap between germline ends came to 8 bases. Germline V lookup: CDR1 SGHRS, CDR2 YFSETQ. The CDR3 spells CASSLLFTQETQYF. CDR3 sequence (DNA): TGCGCCAGCAGCTTGCTATTCACCCAAGAGACCCAGTACTTC. Using reference TRBV5-1 and TRBJ2-5 for the parts outside the CDR3, the full variable domain is KAGVTQTPRYLIKTRGQQVTLSCSPISGHRSVSWYQQTPGQGLQFLFEYFSETQRNKGNFPGRFSGRQFSNSRSEMNVSTLELGDSALYLCASSLLFTQETQYFGPGTRLLVL.

This clone has a single count. V gene TRBV7-6 combines with J gene TRBJ2-3; 10 positions match TRBD2. Looked up from germline, CDR1 is SGHVS and CDR2 is FNYEAQ. The CDR3 has 16 amino acids. With 1 base clipped from V and 6 bases from J, the junction kept 7 bases outside the gene matches. The CDR3 DNA reads as TGTGCCAGCAGCTTAGTGCCTAGCGGGGGAAGGGATACGCAGTATTTT. Translation: CASSLVPSGGRDTQYF.

The V call is TRBV4-3, the J call TRBJ1-6; tentatively, D is TRBD1 (5 bases). This CDR3 contains 14 residues. The germline V gene encodes CDR1 LGHNA and CDR2 YSLEER. Trimming removed 4 bases at V and 7 bases at J, with 11 bases between. CDR3 sequence reads: CASSREEGNSPLHF. CDR3 DNA: TGCGCCAGCAGCCGAGAGGAGGGGAATTCACCCCTCCACTTT.

A few counts support this clone. V gene TRBV28 combines with J gene TRBJ2-4; no reliable D call. Germline CDR1 and CDR2: MDHEN and SYDVKM. There are 13 residues in the CDR3. With 8 bases removed from V and 0 bases from J, the gap between germline ends came to 8 bases. DNA of the CDR3: TGTGCCAGCGAAGAGTTAGCCAAAAACATTCAGTACTTC. Translation: CASEELAKNIQYF.

The chain combines TRBV5-1 with TRBJ1-6, with D unclear. There are 15 residues in the CDR3. CDR1 and CDR2 from the germline V gene are SGHRS and YFSETQ. V was clipped by 2 bases and J by 7 bases, with 13 bases between them. CDR3 residues: CASSFGHPGNSPLHF. The CDR3 DNA reads TGCGCCAGCAGCTTTGGCCACCCAGGAAATTCACCCCTCCACTTT.

CDR3 nucleotide sequence: TGTGCCAGCTCACCAGGAGGGGACAGAGGGTTTAATGGCTACACCTTC. It is translated as CASSPGGDRGFNGYTF. The chain has TRBV18 and TRBJ1-2; 7 nucleotides agree with TRBD1. The CDR3 extends over 16 amino acids. In germline, CDR1 is KGHSH, CDR2 LQKENI. Trimming removed 2 bases from V and 6 bases from J; junction bases left unmatched: 12.

This chain links TRBV10-3 with TRBJ2-5; 7 positions match TRBD2. With 0 bases clipped from V and 2 bases from J, the junction kept 3 bases outside the gene matches. There are 15 residues in the CDR3. CDR1 and CDR2 (germline): ENHRY, SYGVKD. Written as DNA, the CDR3 is TGTGCCATCAGTGAGTCTCGGGGGGTGCAAGAGACCCAGTACTTC. The encoded protein is CAISESRGVQETQYF.

The chain couples TRBV29-1 to TRBJ1-5, with a weak D call TRBD1 (5 bases). Looked up from germline, CDR1 is SQVTM and CDR2 is ANQGSEA. The CDR3 extends over 14 amino acids. The V gene lost 6 bases and the J gene lost 6 bases, with 18 bases spanning the gap. The CDR3 reads CSVGVAGQGQPQHF. CDR3 bases: TGCAGCGTAGGGGTGGCAGGGCAGGGTCAGCCCCAGCATTTT.

This sequence joins TRBV7-2 and TRBJ1-5; D unresolved. Deletions cut 5 bases from V and 1 base from J, with 15 bases between. The CDR3 is 16 residues long. Per germline, CDR1 SGHTA and CDR2 FQGNSA. CDR3 residues: CASSQEVQRSNQPQHF. The CDR3 DNA reads TGTGCCAGCAGCCAAGAAGTACAGAGAAGCAATCAGCCCCAGCATTTT. Using reference TRBV7-2 and TRBJ1-5 for the parts outside the CDR3, the full variable domain is GAGVSQSPSNKVTEKGKDVELRCDPISGHTALYWYRQSLGQGLEFLIYFQGNSAPDKSGLPSDRFSAERTGGSVSTLTIQRTQQEDSAVYLCASSQEVQRSNQPQHFGDGTRLSIL.

This chain uses TRBV13 with TRBJ1-3, with D unresolved. V shed 3 bases and J shed 4 bases, with 16 bases lying between them. This CDR3 spans 16 amino acids. Germline assignment: CDR1 PRHDT and CDR2 FYEKMQ (reference sequence). CDR3 loop: CASSLGLGREGNTIYF. Written as DNA, the CDR3 is TGTGCCAGCAGCTTGGGGTTGGGGAGAGAGGGAAACACCATATATTTT.

The chain carries TRBV19 and TRBJ1-4, with 8 bases fitting TRBD1. Trimming removed 3 bases from V and 2 bases from J; junction bases left unmatched: 5. The CDR3 extends over 16 amino acids. Germline CDR1 is LNHDA and CDR2 is SQIVND (reference sequence). The CDR3 region is CASSIQGALTNEKLFF. The CDR3 DNA reads as TGTGCCAGTAGTATCCAGGGGGCTCTGACTAATGAAAAACTGTTTTTT.

The chain employs TRBV18 and TRBJ1-1; D remains ambiguous. The CDR3 runs to 13 residues. Between the trimmed V and J ends, which lost 4 bases and 2 bases, there was a span of 8 bases. Germline V gives CDR1 KGHSH, CDR2 LQKENI. The CDR3 reads CASSLRDNTEAFF. The CDR3 DNA follows: TGTGCCAGCTCACTCCGGGATAACACTGAAGCTTTCTTT.

V is TRBV18 and J is TRBJ1-2; 7 bases line up with TRBD1. V shed 3 bases and J 8 bases; nucleotides not matched to a gene: 9. Per germline, CDR1 KGHSH and CDR2 LQKENI. The CDR3 is 14 residues long. The CDR3 sequence: CASSPGQVRGGYTF. CDR3 nucleotides: TGTGCCAGCTCACCCGGACAGGTCCGGGGAGGCTACACCTTC.

The V call is TRBV25-1, the J call TRBJ2-2, with TRBD2 matching over 10 bases. The CDR3 is 18 amino acids. The V gene's germline CDR1 is MGHDK and CDR2 SYGVNS. Germline trimming cut 6 bases from V and 4 bases from J; bases unmatched to any gene: 14. The CDR3 DNA reads TGTGCCAGCAGGGAGCGGGGGTTAGCGGGAGGTCTCACCGGGGAGCTGTTTTTT. Translating it yields CASRERGLAGGLTGELFF.

CDR3 DNA: TGCAGTGCTTACAGGGGACACGAGCAGTACTTC. This translates into CSAYRGHEQYF. The genes are TRBV20-1 and TRBJ2-7; 7 positions agree with TRBD1. The CDR3 has 11 amino acids. Trimming cost V 5 bases and J 5 bases; bases outside gene matches: 3. Germline V lookup: CDR1 DFQATT, CDR2 SNEGSKA (reference sequence).

The chain uses TRBV19 and TRBJ2-1, with 9 bases matching TRBD2. The CDR3 loop spans 15 amino acids. J was trimmed by 6 bases and V by 2 bases; bases with no gene match: 5. Germline V gene lookup returns CDR1 LNHDA and CDR2 SQIVND (reference sequence). The CDR3: CASSIRERGVNEQFF. CDR3 in DNA: TGTGCCAGTAGTATAAGGGAGCGGGGGGTCAATGAGCAGTTCTTC.

This clone occurred a few times. In DNA, the CDR3 is TGTGCCTGGAGTGCCGGACTAGCGGGTTACAATGAGCAGTTCTTC. This codes for CAWSAGLAGYNEQFF. The V and J genes are TRBV30 and TRBJ2-1; 11 bases match TRBD2. CDR1 and CDR2 (germline): GTSNPN, SVGIG (reference sequence). This CDR3 has 15 residues. V shed 1 base, J shed 4 bases, and the junction held 3 bases outside the gene matches.

This chain links TRBV9 with TRBJ2-7, with D tentatively TRBD1 (5 bases). Germline-derived CDR1 and CDR2 are SGDLS and YYNGEE. The CDR3 covers 13 residues. The V and J ends lost 4 bases and 5 bases respectively, with 13 bases between them. DNA of the CDR3: TGTGCCAGCAGCTCGCAGGGTCTGGACGAGCAGTACTTC. It specifies CASSSQGLDEQYF.

The rearrangement uses TRBV2 and TRBJ2-7; 7 bases are shared with TRBD1. Germline V gene data show CDR1 as SNHLY and CDR2 as FYNNEI. Trimming removed 6 bases from V and 2 bases from J; junction bases left unmatched: 7. This CDR3 has 14 amino acids. Here the CDR3 reads CASRGTAFTYEQYF. The CDR3 DNA is TGTGCCAGCAGGGGGACAGCCTTTACCTACGAGCAGTACTTC.

V is TRBV6-6 and J is TRBJ2-3; D is perhaps TRBD1 (5 bases). Germline values: CDR1 MNHNY, CDR2 SVGAGI (reference sequence). There are 16 residues in the CDR3. The V end was cut by 0 bases, the J end by 2 bases, with 12 bases between. The DNA of the CDR3 is TGTGCCAGCAGTTACTCCGTCGCAGGGCTCACAGATACGCAGTATTTT. Encoded protein: CASSYSVAGLTDTQYF.

The V and J genes are TRBV10-3 and TRBJ1-5; D remains unclear. The germline CDR1 and CDR2 sequences are ENHRY and SYGVKD. V was pared by 10 bases and J by 0 bases, with 10 bases between. The CDR3 contains 13 residues. The CDR3 here is CATGTISNQPQHF. CDR3 nucleotides: TGTGCCACCGGTACCATTAGCAATCAGCCCCAGCATTTT.

The chain has TRBV28 and TRBJ1-2, with 7 positions matching TRBD1. CDR3 size: 13 residues. Unmatched junction bases numbered 11, after V lost 7 bases and J lost 9 bases. Looked up from germline, CDR1 is MDHEN and CDR2 is SYDVKM. In DNA form, the CDR3 reads TGTGCCAGCACCCCGACAGGGTATGACAGCTACACCTTC. Translated: CASTPTGYDSYTF.

This clone appeared a single time. The chain couples TRBV10-2 to TRBJ2-7; TRBD1 matches 7 bases. V gave up 6 bases and J gave up 5 bases; unmatched junction bases: 1. Germline V gives CDR1 WSHSY, CDR2 SAAADI. The CDR3 runs to 11 residues. The CDR3 protein is CASRTGHEQYF. The CDR3 DNA sequence: TGCGCCAGCAGGACAGGGCACGAGCAGTACTTC.